This T cell receptor beta chain was captured in a study of T cell changes during pregnancy in multiple sclerosis. Profiled with immunoSEQ multiplex PCR; TCRdb holds only in-frame clones, not every one. The sample has over 50,000 clones, about 88% seen once. CDR1 KGHSH and CDR2 LQKENI come from the germline V gene. CDR3 length: 15 amino acids. Trimming removed 3 bases from V and 0 bases from J, with 9 bases in between. The chain uses TRBV18 and TRBJ2-1; no firm D call. Sequenced material: CD4+ T cells from peripheral blood mononuclear cells, taken in the third trimester of pregnancy. The receptor was derived from a female donor with multiple sclerosis, enrolled in a pregnancy study. The CDR3 nucleotides read TGTGCCAGCTCACCTGGCCGAAGCTCCTACAATGAGCAGTTCTTC. Protein product: CASSPGRSSYNEQFF.